Following are 21 T cell receptor beta chains from one sample sequenced in a study of identical twins. One entry per CDR3 protein, called by TCRdb with MiXCR from the 5' RACE reads. The sample holds some 900,000 distinct CDR3 sequences, around 12% seen once. These same records also appear under a second study, on yellow fever vaccine responses in identical twins.

Sequencing was carried out using PBMCs. These receptors were collected from a woman aged 18-30 years in good health.

This clonotype was seen more than once but under ten times. CDR3 region: CASSLSLISSYNEQFF. In DNA form, the CDR3 reads TGTGCCAGCAGCTTGAGTCTTATCAGCTCCTACAATGAGCAGTTCTTC. This chain joins TRBV5-6 and TRBJ2-1; D remains unclear. From germline, CDR1 is SGHDT and CDR2 YYEEEE. This CDR3 is built from 16 residues. V lost 1 base and J 0 bases, leaving 11 bases between the germline ends.

The CDR3 coding sequence is TGTGCCAGCAGCGTAGGAGGGCCTCTTGGGGCCAACGTCCTGACTTTC. Its translation: CASSVGGPLGANVLTF. The gene calls are TRBV9 and TRBJ2-6; D is possibly TRBD2 (5 bases). This CDR3 contains 16 residues. Germline V gene sequence: CDR1 SGDLS, CDR2 YYNGEE. The V end was cut by 0 bases, the J end by 3 bases, with 10 bases between. Full variable domain (rest looked up from reference TRBV9 and TRBJ2-6): DSGVTQTPKHLITATGQRVTLRCSPRSGDLSVYWYQQSLDQGLQFLIQYYNGEERAKGNILERFSAQQFPDLHSELNLSSLELGDSALYFCASSVGGPLGANVLTFGAGSRLTVL.

This clonotype was picked up many times. The rearrangement joins TRBV29-1 to TRBJ2-3; weak D call: TRBD2 (6 bases). The germline V and J ends were trimmed by 4 bases and 11 bases, with 19 bases remaining between them. The CDR3 covers 13 residues. CDR1 and CDR2 (germline): SQVTM, ANQGSEA. CDR3 amino acids: CSVGGLDVRGQYF. The CDR3 coding sequence is TGCAGCGTTGGGGGCCTGGACGTGCGGGGGCAGTATTTT.

Only a few counts were recorded for this clonotype. The chain has TRBV2 and TRBJ2-5; 10 nucleotides align to TRBD2. This CDR3 contains 15 residues. Germline loops: CDR1 SNHLY, CDR2 FYNNEI. V was clipped by 7 bases and J by 3 bases; unmatched bases: 8. The CDR3 loop reads CASTLNGLAEETQYF. DNA for the CDR3: TGTGCCAGCACACTCAACGGACTAGCGGAAGAGACCCAGTACTTC.

A few counts support this clonotype. V and J are TRBV5-1 and TRBJ2-1, with TRBD2 matching over 8 bases. CDR1 SGHRS and CDR2 YFSETQ come from the germline V gene. The CDR3 totals 15 residues. The trim removed 4 bases at V and 6 bases at J, leaving 9 bases unmatched. In DNA form, the CDR3 reads TGCGCCAGCAGCCTCCAAACGGGGGGGCTCAATGAGCAGTTCTTC. It encodes CASSLQTGGLNEQFF.

This clonotype was observed at least ten times. The rearrangement links TRBV4-1 to TRBJ2-3; 7 bases fit TRBD2. The junction had 2 bases not matched to a gene; V was cut back by 8 bases and J by 3 bases. The CDR3 totals 12 residues. In germline, CDR1 is MGHRA, CDR2 YSYEKL. DNA of the CDR3: TGCGCCAGCCGGGGGGTTACAGATACGCAGTATTTT. It yields the protein CASRGVTDTQYF.

This clonotype has more than one count but fewer than ten. The chain combines TRBV3-1 with TRBJ2-1; no reliable D call. Looked up from germline, CDR1 is LGHDT and CDR2 is YNNKEL (reference sequence). The ends were cut back, 0 bases at V and 6 bases at J, with 15 bases in the middle. The CDR3 length is 16 residues. In DNA form, the CDR3 reads TGTGCCAGCAGCCAAGAATGGGTTGGGCCGTCCAATGAGCAGTTCTTC. Translated: CASSQEWVGPSNEQFF.

The chain recombines TRBV7-6 with TRBJ2-1; D may be TRBD1 or TRBD2 (6 bases each). The V and J ends lost 0 bases and 0 bases respectively, with 9 bases between them. The germline V gene has CDR1 SGHVS and CDR2 FNYEAQ. CDR3 length: 16 residues. The CDR3 is CASSLARGRSYNEQFF. DNA for the CDR3: TGTGCCAGCAGCTTAGCACGGGGGCGCTCCTACAATGAGCAGTTCTTC.

This clonotype was seen ten or more times. This chain uses TRBV6-6 with TRBJ2-7, with 7 bases lining up with TRBD1. The junction had 5 bases not matched to a gene; V was cut back by 6 bases and J by 6 bases. The CDR3 totals 12 residues. Germline V lookup: CDR1 MNHNY, CDR2 SVGAGI (reference sequence). The CDR3 sequence is CASSRQGGEQYV. The CDR3 nucleotides read TGTGCCAGCAGCCGACAGGGCGGCGAGCAGTACGTC.

The J gene is TRBJ2-1, the V gene TRBV24-1; D ambiguous. V lost 8 bases and J 8 bases, leaving 18 bases between the germline ends. Germline V gene lookup returns CDR1 KGHDR and CDR2 SFDVKD. The CDR3 extends over 14 amino acids. The CDR3 DNA sequence: TGTGCCACCATCGGCTTGTCCACCTTCCATGAGCAGTTCTTC. It specifies CATIGLSTFHEQFF.

There are a few counts of this clonotype. V is TRBV6-1 and J is TRBJ2-6; D may be TRBD2 (6 bases). Looked up from germline, CDR1 is MNHNS and CDR2 is SASEGT. This CDR3 is built from 15 residues. Trimming took 2 bases from V and 2 from J, leaving 7 bases between them. The CDR3 loop reads CASSEWGAGANVLTF. The CDR3 nucleotides are TGTGCCAGCAGTGAATGGGGGGCTGGGGCCAACGTCCTGACTTTC.

This clonotype has just a few counts. V is TRBV6-1 and J is TRBJ2-5; 10 bases fit TRBD2. V was clipped by 8 bases and J by 2 bases; unmatched bases: 8. In germline, CDR1 is MNHNS, CDR2 SASEGT. The CDR3 runs to 15 residues. CDR3 nucleotides: TGTGCCAGCTTGCTAGCGGGGGCGGGTCAAGAGACCCAGTACTTC. This gives the protein CASLLAGAGQETQYF.

The chain uses TRBV18 and TRBJ2-3; 7 positions match TRBD1. The CDR3 consists of 16 residues. CDR1 and CDR2 from the germline V gene are KGHSH and LQKENI. The ends lost 6 bases at V and 1 base at J; junction bases unmatched: 10. The CDR3 DNA follows: TGTGCCAGCTCCCCAACTAAGGGGGCCCGCACAGATACGCAGTATTTT. This gives the protein CASSPTKGARTDTQYF.

This clonotype has just a few counts. The rearrangement uses TRBV7-8 and TRBJ2-3, with 8 bases matching TRBD1. This CDR3 has 15 residues. Germline CDR1 reads SGHVS; CDR2 reads FQNEAQ. The V segment lost 5 bases and the J segment 2 bases; nucleotides outside the gene matches: 6. This CDR3 reads CASSATGVNTDTQYF. As DNA, the CDR3 is TGTGCCAGCAGCGCGACAGGGGTGAACACAGATACGCAGTATTTT.

This clonotype was observed a few times. The chain is built from TRBV9 and TRBJ1-6, with D possibly TRBD1 on 5 matching bases. The V and J ends lost 5 bases and 1 base respectively, with 10 bases between them. CDR3 size: 15 residues. Germline lookup yields CDR1 SGDLS and CDR2 YYNGEE. In DNA, the CDR3 is TGTGCCAGCAGTCCCGGGGGGTCCTATAATTCACCCCTCCACTTT. It is translated as CASSPGGSYNSPLHF.

The genes are TRBV6-1 and TRBJ2-1, with 10 bases that match TRBD1. The ends lost 8 bases at V and 0 bases at J; junction bases unmatched: 4. Germline values: CDR1 MNHNS, CDR2 SASEGT. The CDR3 totals 15 residues. This CDR3 is CASGRTGGSYNEQFF. CDR3 bases: TGTGCCAGCGGACGGACAGGGGGCTCCTACAATGAGCAGTTCTTC.

V gene TRBV24-1 combines with J gene TRBJ1-1; 8 positions match TRBD1. This CDR3 region has 12 residues. The germline CDR1 and CDR2 sequences are KGHDR and SFDVKD. The trim removed 4 bases at V and 9 bases at J, leaving 3 bases unmatched. The DNA for the CDR3 is TGTGCCACCAGTGACCGGGACAGGAAAGCTTTCTTT. Encoded protein: CATSDRDRKAFF.

V is TRBV20-1 and J is TRBJ2-5; D may match TRBD1 or TRBD2 (5 bases each). The germline gives CDR1 DFQATT, CDR2 SNEGSKA (reference sequence). Trimming shortened V by 6 bases and J by 3 bases, and 14 bases separated the two germline ends. There are 13 residues in the CDR3. The chain's CDR3 is CSAVRGPEETQYF. CDR3 sequence (DNA): TGCAGTGCCGTAAGGGGACCTGAAGAGACCCAGTACTTC.

CDR3 amino acids: CASSLGLAWNEQFF. The CDR3 DNA is TGTGCCAGCAGCTTGGGTCTAGCGTGGAATGAGCAGTTCTTC. This sequence joins TRBV7-9 and TRBJ2-1, with D maybe TRBD2 (6 bases). Germline CDR1 SEHNR, CDR2 FQNEAQ (reference sequence). There are 14 residues in the CDR3. V lost 3 bases and J 7 bases, leaving 13 bases between the germline ends.

The sample holds many counts of this clonotype. The chain employs TRBV9 and TRBJ2-3; D remains ambiguous. Germline V gene lookup returns CDR1 SGDLS and CDR2 YYNGEE. The CDR3 runs to 12 residues. Trimming stripped 3 bases from V and 4 bases from J, with 6 bases between. The CDR3 nucleotides read TGTGCCAGCAGCGCTTTAGCAGATACGCAGTATTTT. Translating gives CASSALADTQYF.

This chain uses TRBV4-1 with TRBJ2-3; no firm D call. The CDR3 has 15 residues. Germline V gene sequence: CDR1 MGHRA, CDR2 YSYEKL. Trimming cost V 4 bases and J 2 bases, with 13 bases left between them. CDR3 amino acids: CASSLDHPATDTQYF. In DNA form, the CDR3 reads TGCGCCAGCAGCCTGGACCACCCCGCCACAGATACGCAGTATTTT.